Described below is a single T cell receptor (beta chain) sequence and its context. No antigen is known for it. Qualities for individual bases were not recorded, and no much larger clone is one base off. The source of the sample is a study of Tregs in tolerant kidney transplant recipients (dated by TCRdb to between 2019 and 2020). In the study overall: For bulk CFSE mixed lymphocyte reactions, CFSE-labeled recipient PBMCs were cocultured for approximately 6 days with irradiated donor PBMCs and were then stained for CD3/CD4/CD8 and FACS-sorted. TCRbeta sequencing was used in the study to identify donor-specific regulatory T cells before combined kidney and bone marrow transplantation, and the identified cells were then tracked after transplant. In a few healthy controls, several methods of expanding Tregs specific for an allogeneic donor were compared by TCRbeta repertoire sequencing.

Blood from healthy controls was obtained either as purchased buffy coats or from healthy volunteers. Healthy control blood was separated into PBMCs by Ficoll density gradient and cryopreserved, and patient PBMCs were collected both before and after transplant. Inclusive of the bounding cysteine and phenylalanine, the CDR3 is 13 residues long. Only the CDR3 DNA is retained, 39 bases long and in frame from the first base. V is clipped by 3 bases and J by 1 base, and the sequence between their germline boundaries is 7 bases long. The CDR1 and CDR2 encoded by the germline V gene (reference sequence) are GTSNPN and SVGIG. General conclusions and limits of the study: Expanding Tregs with activated donor B cells appeared to identify the most biologically relevant and donor-specific TCRbeta repertoire. Because only a small number of patients were included, the study had limitations, and the results will need to be validated in larger populations as well as under other immunosuppression protocols. Biological reproducibility was not directly assessed, although technical replication error appeared to be minimal.

For TCRbeta CDR3 sequencing, genomic DNA was extracted from sorted cells using the QIAGEN DNeasy Blood and Tissue Kit. High-throughput TCRbeta CDR3 sequencing was carried out commercially through immunoSEQ, with PCR amplification with bias correction and internal controls included. Regarding the original processing steps: Unique productive TCRbeta sequences were defined by CDR3 nucleotide sequence where primers matched, and otherwise by CDR3 amino acid sequence together with Vbeta and Jbeta genes. Donor-reactive sequences were defined as at least 5-fold expanded in CFSE-low cells versus unstimulated cells, with frequency of at least 0.01% in CFSE-low cells. Repertoire divergence was quantified by Jensen-Shannon divergence calculated from the top 100 TCRbeta sequences ranked by frequency. For samples with multiple sequencing runs, sorting error was corrected separately for each run before the runs were pooled. This is the immuneACCESS table as TCRdb keeps it, with only in-frame sequences that have V and J called. A part of the clones is gone; compared with another copy, unresolved V genes explain less than half, and the rest is unexplained. Clone size and the V and J calls come from that table; the DNA yielded D and trimming. This sample gives 9,400 or so clones in total; around half of them show up just once. The ten top clones hold 5.4% of the sample.

Sample: CD4+ T cells from blood cultured with allogeneic cells. This receptor was identified in a human donor in good health. The sequence joins TRBV30 to TRBJ2-1, with an unclear D gene assignment. The DNA sequence is TGTGCCTGGAGCCCCAATTCCTACAATGAGCAGTTCTTC. It translates to CAWSPNSYNEQFF.